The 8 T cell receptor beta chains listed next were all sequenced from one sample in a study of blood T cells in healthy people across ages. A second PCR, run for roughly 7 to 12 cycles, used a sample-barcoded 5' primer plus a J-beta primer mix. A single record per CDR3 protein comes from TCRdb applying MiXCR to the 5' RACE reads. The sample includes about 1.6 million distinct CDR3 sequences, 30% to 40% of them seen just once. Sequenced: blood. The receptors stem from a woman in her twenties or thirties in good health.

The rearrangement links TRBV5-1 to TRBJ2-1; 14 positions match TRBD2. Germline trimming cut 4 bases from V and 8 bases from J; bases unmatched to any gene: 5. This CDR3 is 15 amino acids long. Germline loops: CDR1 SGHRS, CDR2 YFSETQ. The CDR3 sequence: CASSTPGLAGDEQFF. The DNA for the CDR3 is TGCGCCAGCAGCACCCCGGGACTAGCGGGAGATGAGCAGTTCTTC.

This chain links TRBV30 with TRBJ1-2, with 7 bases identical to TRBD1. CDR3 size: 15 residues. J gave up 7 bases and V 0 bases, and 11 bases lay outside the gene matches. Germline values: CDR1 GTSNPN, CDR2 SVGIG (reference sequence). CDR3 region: CAWSVGDRDQAGYTF. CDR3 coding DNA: TGTGCCTGGAGTGTTGGTGACAGGGATCAGGCTGGCTACACCTTC.

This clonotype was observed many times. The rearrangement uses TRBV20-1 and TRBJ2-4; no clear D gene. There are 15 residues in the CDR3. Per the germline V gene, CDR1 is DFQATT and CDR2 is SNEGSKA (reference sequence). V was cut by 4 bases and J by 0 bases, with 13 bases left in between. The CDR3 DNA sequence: TGCAGTGCTAACGAGCGAAGTCTAGCCAAAAACATTCAGTACTTC. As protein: CSANERSLAKNIQYF.

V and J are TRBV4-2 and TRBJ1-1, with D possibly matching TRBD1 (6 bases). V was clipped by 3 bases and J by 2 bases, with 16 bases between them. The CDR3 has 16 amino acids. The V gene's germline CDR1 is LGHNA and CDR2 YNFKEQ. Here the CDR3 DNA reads TGTGCCAGCAGCCACCCCAAAGGGGGGCAAAACACTGAAGCTTTCTTT. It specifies CASSHPKGGQNTEAFF.

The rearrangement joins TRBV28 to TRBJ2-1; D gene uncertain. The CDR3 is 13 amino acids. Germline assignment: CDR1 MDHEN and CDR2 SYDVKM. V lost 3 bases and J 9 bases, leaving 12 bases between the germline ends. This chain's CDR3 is CASSLSPLAEQFF. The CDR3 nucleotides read TGTGCCAGCAGTTTGAGTCCGCTGGCTGAGCAGTTCTTC.

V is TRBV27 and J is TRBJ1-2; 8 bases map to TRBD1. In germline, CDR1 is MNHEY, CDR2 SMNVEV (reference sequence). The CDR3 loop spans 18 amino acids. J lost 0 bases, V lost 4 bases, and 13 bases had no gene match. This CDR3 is CASSSLIYYRGTNYGYTF. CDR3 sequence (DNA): TGTGCCAGCAGTTCCCTAATATATTACAGGGGGACTAACTATGGCTACACCTTC.

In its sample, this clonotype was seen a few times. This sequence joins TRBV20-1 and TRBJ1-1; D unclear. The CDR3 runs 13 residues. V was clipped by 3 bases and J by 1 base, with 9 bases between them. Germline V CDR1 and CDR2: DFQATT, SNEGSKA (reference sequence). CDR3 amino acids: CSASDLGNTEAFF. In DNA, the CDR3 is TGCAGTGCTAGTGATTTGGGGAACACTGAAGCTTTCTTT.

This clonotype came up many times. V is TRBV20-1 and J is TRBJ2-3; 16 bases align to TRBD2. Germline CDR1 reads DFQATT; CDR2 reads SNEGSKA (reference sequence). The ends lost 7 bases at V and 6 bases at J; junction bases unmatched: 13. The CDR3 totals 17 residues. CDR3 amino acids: CSGEGLAGGPTADTQYF. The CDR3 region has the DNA TGCAGTGGAGAGGGACTAGCGGGAGGGCCGACAGCCGATACGCAGTATTTT.